This is a list of T cell receptor beta chains from one sample in a study of monozygotic twins with cystic fibrosis. The table came from immunoSEQ multiplex PCR; TCRdb's copy has only in-frame clones and leaves some out. Of more than 25,000 clones in the sample, 90% were seen once. The sample comprised blood. The receptors come from a girl aged 2-10 years with cystic fibrosis. Both conserved end residues are part of each CDR3. Fields, in order: clone size, D gene, V gene, J gene, CDR3 DNA, CDR3 protein. D genes are given only for firm matches. Only part of the rows carry a size: once, few, many, or a class if the clone is expanded.

.,.,TRBV18,TRBJ1-2,TGTGCCAGCTCACCAGGGTTTGAGGGCTACACCTTC,CASSPGFEGYTF
.,.,TRBV6-1,TRBJ1-5,TGTGCCAGCAGTGATGGGACTGATCATCAGCCCCAGCATTTT,CASSDGTDHQPQHF
few,.,TRBV27,TRBJ2-7,TGTGCCAGCAGTTGGAGGGCCGGGAGCATCGACTACGAGCAGTACTTC,CASSWRAGSIDYEQYF
.,TRBD1,TRBV7-2,TRBJ1-2,TGTGCCAGCACCGAGCGACAGGGGATGGATAACTATGGCTACACCTTC,CASTERQGMDNYGYTF
.,.,TRBV5-1,TRBJ2-1,TGCGCCAGCAGCTACACCAGACTCGACTTTGACTACAATGAGCAGTTCTTC,CASSYTRLDFDYNEQFF
.,.,TRBV5-8,TRBJ1-6,TGTGCCAGCAGCTTCTCCAGGGGAAGATATAATTCACCCCTCCACTTT,CASSFSRGRYNSPLHF
.,.,TRBV23-1,TRBJ1-3,TGCGCCCCTGGGGTCTCTGGAAACACCATATATTTT,CAPGVSGNTIYF
.,TRBD1,TRBV19,TRBJ1-3,TGTGCCAGTAGTATCCTACAGGGGGCAGCTGGAAACACCATATATTTT,CASSILQGAAGNTIYF
few,.,TRBV30,TRBJ2-6,TGTGCCTCTCAACATGTTTCTGGGGCCAACGTCCTGACTTTC,CASQHVSGANVLTF
.,.,TRBV5-4,TRBJ1-1,TGTGCCAGCAGCTTTCACGGGGGGCCCGGGGCTTTCTTT,CASSFHGGPGAFF
.,TRBD1,TRBV13,TRBJ2-7,TGTGCCAGCAGCGCCATACAGGGGGAGGCCTACGAGCAGTACTTC,CASSAIQGEAYEQYF
.,.,TRBV7-2,TRBJ1-1,TGTGCCAGCAGCTTACCCACACCGAACACTGAAGCTTTCTTT,CASSLPTPNTEAFF
once,.,TRBV6-5,TRBJ1-6,TGTGCCAGCAGTTACCTCGGAAACAGCAGGAATTCCCTCCACTTT,CASSYLGNSRNSLHF
few,.,TRBV7-2,TRBJ1-6,TGTGCCAGCAGCTTAGGGTCTCAGGGAAATTCACCCCTCCACTTT,CASSLGSQGNSPLHF
.,.,TRBV9,TRBJ2-7,TGTGCCAGCAGCGTAGAAGCGAATTATCCCTACGAGCAGTACTTC,CASSVEANYPYEQYF
.,TRBD1,TRBV6-5,TRBJ1-2,TGTGCCAGCAGTTACTCGAGTGGGTACAGGGGTGGCTACACCTTC,CASSYSSGYRGGYTF
.,.,TRBV5-1,TRBJ2-5,TGCGCCAGCAGCGCCACGACGGCAGTTCAAGAGACCCAGTACTTC,CASSATTAVQETQYF
.,TRBD1,TRBV19,TRBJ2-6,TGTGCCAGTAGTATGGGGACAGTGGGTCTCCTGACTTTC,CASSMGTVGLLTF
.,TRBD1,TRBV4-3,TRBJ1-2,TGCGCCAGCAGCCAAGATGAGGGGGCGAGGGGCTACACCTTC,CASSQDEGARGYTF
.,.,TRBV2,TRBJ1-2,TGTGCCAGCATCAGACAGGAGAACTATGGCTACACCTTC,CASIRQENYGYTF
once,TRBD1,TRBV29-1,TRBJ1-2,TGCAGCGTTCTCCTTCCGGGACAGGGAGGTTATGGCTACACCTTC,CSVLLPGQGGYGYTF
.,TRBD1,TRBV19,TRBJ2-5,TGTGCCAGTAGCCAGGGGGCGGCCACCCGAGAGACCCAGTACTTC,CASSQGAATRETQYF
.,.,TRBV4-2,TRBJ2-5,TGTGCCAGCAGCCAAGCAGCTAGGCGCCCAGAGACCCAGTACTTC,CASSQAARRPETQYF
.,TRBD1,TRBV9,TRBJ2-7,TGTGCCAGCAGCGTAGGCCCCGGGACAGGGGCCTACGAGCAGTACTTC,CASSVGPGTGAYEQYF
.,.,TRBV9,TRBJ2-7,TGTGCCAGCAGCGTAGGGCCAGAGAGCTCCTACGAGCAGTACTTC,CASSVGPESSYEQYF
.,TRBD1,TRBV5-6,TRBJ2-5,TGTGCCAGCAGCCTCGGGACAGCGACCGAGGGGGAGACCCAGTACTTC,CASSLGTATEGETQYF
once,TRBD1,TRBV5-6,TRBJ1-1,TGTGCCAGCAGCTTTAGAACAGGGGGCACTGAAGCTTTCTTT,CASSFRTGGTEAFF
.,.,TRBV5-6,TRBJ2-5,TGTGCCAGCAGCTTGCTGCGGCCGCCGGCGGTAGAGACCCAGTACTTC,CASSLLRPPAVETQYF
once,TRBD1,TRBV7-3,TRBJ2-1,TGTGCCAGCAGCTTAAGGAGGACAGGGGACGCCTACAATGAGCAGTTCTTC,CASSLRRTGDAYNEQFF
.,TRBD1,TRBV7-9,TRBJ2-2,TGTGCCACTACGGGACAGGCGCACGGGGAGCTGTTTTTT,CATTGQAHGELFF
.,TRBD2,TRBV29-1,TRBJ2-2,TGCAGCGTCGGGACTAGAGAAACCGGGGAGCTGTTTTTT,CSVGTRETGELFF
.,TRBD1,TRBV4-1,TRBJ1-2,TGCGCCAGCAGCCAAGAGACCAGGACAGGTCCCTATCCCTATGGCTACACCTTC,CASSQETRTGPYPYGYTF
once,TRBD2,TRBV5-6,TRBJ2-1,TGTGCCAGCAGTGTGACTAGCGGGGGCTCCTACAATGAGCAGTTCTTC,CASSVTSGGSYNEQFF
.,.,TRBV5-1,TRBJ1-2,TGCGCCAGCAGCTTGGTGGGGCGTAGTGGCTACACCTTC,CASSLVGRSGYTF
once,.,TRBV7-9,TRBJ2-7,TGTGCCAGCAGCTTAGATGGAGGGGGGACTTACGAGCAGTACTTC,CASSLDGGGTYEQYF
.,.,TRBV9,TRBJ1-2,TGTGCCAGCAGCGTAATTAGGGACGATCTAGGGGGGGAAAACTATGGCTACACCTTC,CASSVIRDDLGGENYGYTF
.,TRBD2,TRBV5-4,TRBJ2-5,TGTGCCAGCAGCTTAGGAACTAGCGGGGGGGCCTTTGGAGAGACCCAGTACTTC,CASSLGTSGGAFGETQYF